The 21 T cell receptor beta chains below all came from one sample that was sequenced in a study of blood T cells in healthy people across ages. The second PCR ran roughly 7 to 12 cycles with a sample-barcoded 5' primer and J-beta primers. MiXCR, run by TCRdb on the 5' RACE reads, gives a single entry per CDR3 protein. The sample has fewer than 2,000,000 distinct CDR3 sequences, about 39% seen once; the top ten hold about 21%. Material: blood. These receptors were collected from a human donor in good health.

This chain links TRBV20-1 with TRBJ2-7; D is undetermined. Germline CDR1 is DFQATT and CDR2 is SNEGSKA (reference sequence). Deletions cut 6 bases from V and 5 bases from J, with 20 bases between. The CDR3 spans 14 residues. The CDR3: CSAPRSILGDEQYF. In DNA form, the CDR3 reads TGCAGTGCCCCCCGTTCGATCCTGGGCGACGAGCAGTACTTC.

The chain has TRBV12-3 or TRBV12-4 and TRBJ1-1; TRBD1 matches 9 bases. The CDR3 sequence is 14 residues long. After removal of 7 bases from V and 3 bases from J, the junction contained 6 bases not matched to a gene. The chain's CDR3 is CASKIRDRDTEAFF. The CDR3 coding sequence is TGTGCCAGCAAGATCCGGGACAGGGACACTGAAGCTTTCTTT.

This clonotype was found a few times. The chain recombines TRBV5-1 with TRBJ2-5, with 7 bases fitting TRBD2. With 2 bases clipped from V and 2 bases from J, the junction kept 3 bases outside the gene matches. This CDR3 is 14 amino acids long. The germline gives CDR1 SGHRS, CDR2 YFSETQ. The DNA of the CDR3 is TGCGCCAGCAGCTTCGGGACTATTCAAGAGACCCAGTACTTC. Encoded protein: CASSFGTIQETQYF.

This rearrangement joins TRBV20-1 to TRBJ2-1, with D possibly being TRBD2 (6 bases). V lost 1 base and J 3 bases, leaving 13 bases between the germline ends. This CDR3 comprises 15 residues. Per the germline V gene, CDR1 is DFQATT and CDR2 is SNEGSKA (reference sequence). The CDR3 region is CSARVAGNLYNEQFF. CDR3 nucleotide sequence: TGCAGTGCTAGAGTGGCGGGGAACCTCTACAATGAGCAGTTCTTC.

CDR3 sequence (DNA): TGTGCCAGCGGGGACAGTACCCAAGAGGAGACCCAGTACTTC. Encoded protein: CASGDSTQEETQYF. The chain links TRBV6-1 to TRBJ2-5; TRBD1 agrees at 7 bases. After removal of 8 bases from V and 5 bases from J, the junction contained 11 bases not matched to a gene. Germline CDR1 is MNHNS and CDR2 is SASEGT. The CDR3 runs 14 residues.

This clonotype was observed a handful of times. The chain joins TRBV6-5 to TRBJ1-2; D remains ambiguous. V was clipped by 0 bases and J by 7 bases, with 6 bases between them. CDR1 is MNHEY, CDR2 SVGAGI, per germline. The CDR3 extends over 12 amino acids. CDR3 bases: TGTGCCAGCAGTTACTCGAATTTTGGCTACACCTTC. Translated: CASSYSNFGYTF.

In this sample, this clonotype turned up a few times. CDR3 residues: CASSPTGGGGNQPQHF. The CDR3 bases are TGTGCCAGCAGTCCTACAGGGGGCGGGGGCAATCAGCCCCAGCATTTT. The chain employs TRBV12-3 or TRBV12-4 and TRBJ1-5; 9 positions match TRBD1. Unmatched junction bases numbered 7, after V lost 5 bases and J lost 2 bases. The CDR3 is 16 amino acids.

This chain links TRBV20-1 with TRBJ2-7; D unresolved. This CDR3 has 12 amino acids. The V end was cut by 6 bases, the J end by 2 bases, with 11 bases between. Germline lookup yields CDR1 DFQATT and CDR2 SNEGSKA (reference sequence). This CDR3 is CSAAAAAYEQYF. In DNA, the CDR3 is TGCAGTGCAGCAGCCGCAGCCTACGAGCAGTACTTC.

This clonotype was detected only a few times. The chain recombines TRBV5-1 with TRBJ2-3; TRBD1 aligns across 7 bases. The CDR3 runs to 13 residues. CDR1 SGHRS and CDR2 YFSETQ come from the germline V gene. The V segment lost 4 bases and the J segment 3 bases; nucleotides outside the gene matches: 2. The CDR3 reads CASSEDRTDTQYF. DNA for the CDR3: TGCGCCAGCAGCGAGGACAGGACAGATACGCAGTATTTT.

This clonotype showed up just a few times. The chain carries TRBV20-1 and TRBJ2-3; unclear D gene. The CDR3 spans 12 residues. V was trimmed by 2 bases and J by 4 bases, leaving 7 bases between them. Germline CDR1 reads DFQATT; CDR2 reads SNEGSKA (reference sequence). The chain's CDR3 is CSARFGPDTQYF. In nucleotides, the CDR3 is TGCAGTGCTAGATTCGGACCAGATACGCAGTATTTT.

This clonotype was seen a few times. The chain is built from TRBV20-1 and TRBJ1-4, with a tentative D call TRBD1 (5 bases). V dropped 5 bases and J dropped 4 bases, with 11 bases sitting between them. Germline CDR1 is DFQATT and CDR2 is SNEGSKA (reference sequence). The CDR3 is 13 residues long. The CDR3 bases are TGCAGTGCTCTGGGACCCGATAATGAAAAACTGTTTTTT. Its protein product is CSALGPDNEKLFF.

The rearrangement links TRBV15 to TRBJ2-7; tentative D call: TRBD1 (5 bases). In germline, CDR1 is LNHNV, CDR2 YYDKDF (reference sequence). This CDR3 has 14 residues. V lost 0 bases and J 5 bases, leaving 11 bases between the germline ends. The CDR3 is CATSREWGPDEQYF. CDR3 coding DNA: TGTGCCACCAGCAGAGAATGGGGCCCCGACGAGCAGTACTTC.

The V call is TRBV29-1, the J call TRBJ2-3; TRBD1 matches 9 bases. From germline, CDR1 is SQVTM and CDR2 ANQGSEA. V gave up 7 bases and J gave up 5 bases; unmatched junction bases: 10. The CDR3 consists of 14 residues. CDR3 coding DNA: TGCAGCGCCGAGACGGGACAGGGTGGAGATACGCAGTATTTT. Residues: CSAETGQGGDTQYF.

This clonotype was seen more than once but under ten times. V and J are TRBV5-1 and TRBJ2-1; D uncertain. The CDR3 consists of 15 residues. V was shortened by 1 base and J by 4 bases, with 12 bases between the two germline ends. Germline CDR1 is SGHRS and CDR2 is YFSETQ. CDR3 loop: CASSLNYYRYNEQFF. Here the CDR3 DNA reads TGCGCCAGCAGCTTGAATTATTACAGATACAATGAGCAGTTCTTC.

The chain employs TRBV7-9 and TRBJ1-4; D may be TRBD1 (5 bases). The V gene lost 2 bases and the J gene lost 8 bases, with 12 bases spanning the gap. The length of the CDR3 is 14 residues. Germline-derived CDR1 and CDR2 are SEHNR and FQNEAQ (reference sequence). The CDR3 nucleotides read TGTGCCAGCAGCTTATACGGCAGGGAAGAAAAACTGTTTTTT. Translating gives CASSLYGREEKLFF.

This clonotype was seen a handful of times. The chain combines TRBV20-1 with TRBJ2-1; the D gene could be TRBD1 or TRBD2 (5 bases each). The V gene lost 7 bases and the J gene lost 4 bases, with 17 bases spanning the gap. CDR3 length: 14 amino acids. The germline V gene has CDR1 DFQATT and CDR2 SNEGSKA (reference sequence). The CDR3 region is CSVNRDGLYNEQFF. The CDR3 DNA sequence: TGCAGTGTTAACCGGGACGGCCTATACAATGAGCAGTTCTTC.

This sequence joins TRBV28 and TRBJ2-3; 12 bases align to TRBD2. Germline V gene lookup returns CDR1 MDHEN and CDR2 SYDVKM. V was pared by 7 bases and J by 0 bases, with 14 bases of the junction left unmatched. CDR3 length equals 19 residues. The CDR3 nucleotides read TGTGCCAGCACCCAGGGCCGGCTAGCGGGGGGGCGGAGCACAGATACGCAGTATTTT. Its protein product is CASTQGRLAGGRSTDTQYF.

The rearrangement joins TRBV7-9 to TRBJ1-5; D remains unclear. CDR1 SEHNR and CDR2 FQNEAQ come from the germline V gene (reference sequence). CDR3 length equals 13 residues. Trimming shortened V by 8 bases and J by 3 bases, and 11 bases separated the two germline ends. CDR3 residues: CASAPTYNQPQHF. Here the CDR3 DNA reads TGTGCCAGCGCCCCAACCTACAATCAGCCCCAGCATTTT.

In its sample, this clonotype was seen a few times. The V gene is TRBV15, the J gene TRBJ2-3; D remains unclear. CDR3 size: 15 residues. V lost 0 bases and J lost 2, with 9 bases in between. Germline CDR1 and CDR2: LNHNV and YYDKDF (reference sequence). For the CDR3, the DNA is TGTGCCACCAGCAGAGATCGAACCGTCACAGATACGCAGTATTTT. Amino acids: CATSRDRTVTDTQYF.

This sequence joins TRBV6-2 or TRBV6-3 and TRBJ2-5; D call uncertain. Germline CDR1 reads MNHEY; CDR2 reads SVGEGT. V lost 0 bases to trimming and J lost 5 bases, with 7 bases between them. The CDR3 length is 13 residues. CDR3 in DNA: TGTGCCAGCAGTTACTCTAGCAAGGAGACCCAGTACTTC. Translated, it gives CASSYSSKETQYF.

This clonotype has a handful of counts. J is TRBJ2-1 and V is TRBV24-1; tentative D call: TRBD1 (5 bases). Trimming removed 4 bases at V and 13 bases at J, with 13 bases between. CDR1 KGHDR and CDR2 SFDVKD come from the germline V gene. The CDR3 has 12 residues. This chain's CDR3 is CATSEETGRQFF. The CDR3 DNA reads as TGTGCCACCAGTGAAGAAACAGGTCGACAGTTCTTC.